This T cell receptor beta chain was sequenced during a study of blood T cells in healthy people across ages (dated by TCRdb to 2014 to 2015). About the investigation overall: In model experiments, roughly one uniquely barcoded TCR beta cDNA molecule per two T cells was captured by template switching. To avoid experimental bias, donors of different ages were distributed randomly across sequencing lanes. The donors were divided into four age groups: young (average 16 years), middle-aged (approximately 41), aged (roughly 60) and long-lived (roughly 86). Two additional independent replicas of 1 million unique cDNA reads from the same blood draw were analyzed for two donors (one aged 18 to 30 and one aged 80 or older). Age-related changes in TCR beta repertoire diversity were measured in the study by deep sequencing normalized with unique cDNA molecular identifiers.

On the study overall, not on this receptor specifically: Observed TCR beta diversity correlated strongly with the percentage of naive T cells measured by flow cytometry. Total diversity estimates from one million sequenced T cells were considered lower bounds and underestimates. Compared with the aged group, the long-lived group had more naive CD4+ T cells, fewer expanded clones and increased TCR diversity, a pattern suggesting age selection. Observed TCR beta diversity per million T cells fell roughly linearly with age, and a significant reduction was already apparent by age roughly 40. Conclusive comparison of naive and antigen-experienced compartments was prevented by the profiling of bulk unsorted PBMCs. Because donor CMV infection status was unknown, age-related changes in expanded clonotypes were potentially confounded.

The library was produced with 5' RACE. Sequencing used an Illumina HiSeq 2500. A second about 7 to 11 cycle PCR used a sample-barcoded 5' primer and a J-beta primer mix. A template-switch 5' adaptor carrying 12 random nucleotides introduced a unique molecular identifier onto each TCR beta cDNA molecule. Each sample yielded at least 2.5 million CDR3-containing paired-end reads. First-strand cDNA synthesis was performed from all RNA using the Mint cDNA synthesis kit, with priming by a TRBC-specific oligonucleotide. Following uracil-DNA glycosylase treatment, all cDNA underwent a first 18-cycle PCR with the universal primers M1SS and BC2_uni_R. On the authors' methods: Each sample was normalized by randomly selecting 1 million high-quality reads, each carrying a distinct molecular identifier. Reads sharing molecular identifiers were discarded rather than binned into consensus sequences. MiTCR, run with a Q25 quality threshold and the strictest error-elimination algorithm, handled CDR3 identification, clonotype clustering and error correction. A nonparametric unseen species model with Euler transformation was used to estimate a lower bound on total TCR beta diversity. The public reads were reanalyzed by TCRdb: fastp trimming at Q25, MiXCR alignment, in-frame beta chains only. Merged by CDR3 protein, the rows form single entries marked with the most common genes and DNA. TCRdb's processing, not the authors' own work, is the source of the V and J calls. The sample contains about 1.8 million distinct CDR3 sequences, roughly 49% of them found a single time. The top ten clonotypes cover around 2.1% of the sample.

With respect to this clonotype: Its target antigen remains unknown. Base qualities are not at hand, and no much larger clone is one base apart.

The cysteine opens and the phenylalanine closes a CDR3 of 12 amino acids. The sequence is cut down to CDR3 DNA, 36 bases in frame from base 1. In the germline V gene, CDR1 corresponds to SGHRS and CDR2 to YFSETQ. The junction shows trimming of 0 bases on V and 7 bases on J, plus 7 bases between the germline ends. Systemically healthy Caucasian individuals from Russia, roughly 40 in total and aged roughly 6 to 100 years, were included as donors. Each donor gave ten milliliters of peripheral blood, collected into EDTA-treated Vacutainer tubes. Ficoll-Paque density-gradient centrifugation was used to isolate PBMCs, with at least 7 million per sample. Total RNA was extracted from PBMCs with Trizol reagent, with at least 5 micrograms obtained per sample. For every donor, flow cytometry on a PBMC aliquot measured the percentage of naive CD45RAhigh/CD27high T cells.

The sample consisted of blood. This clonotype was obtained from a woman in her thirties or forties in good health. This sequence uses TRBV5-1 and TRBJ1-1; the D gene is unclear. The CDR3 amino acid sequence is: CASSLVANEAFF. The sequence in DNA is TGCGCCAGCAGCTTGGTAGCGAATGAAGCTTTCTTT.